The T cell receptor (beta chain) described here comes from a study of T cell repertoires in cytomegalovirus infection (dated by TCRdb to the late 2010s). At the level of the whole study: Alongside well-studied HLA-B-restricted epitopes, the peptide stimulations were aimed at recently identified HLA-C-restricted CMV epitopes, whose presentation resists viral immunomodulation. Donor HLA type was relevant to the analysis, because carriage of CMV infection together with the matching HLA type was indicated by public TCR beta signatures.

The treatment or condition label here, explained by the study, means: in vitro stimulation with specific CMV peptide epitopes to enrich CMV-specific T cells. Beyond this particular receptor, the publication reports: The ex vivo response was dominated by HLA-C-restricted CMV-specific TCR beta clonotypes, which also provided the single most frequent clonotype in two of eight donors. Carriers of CMV infection plus the relevant HLA type were discriminated by the cumulative frequency of public TCR beta family members in the study cohort and in an independent roughly 400-donor cohort.

The sequencer listed for this sample is Illumina HiSeq 1500. The public reads were reprocessed in TCRdb via fastp at Q25 and MiXCR, keeping in-frame beta chains. When rows share a CDR3 protein, they turn into one entry using the most common DNA and genes. Recorded for this sample are hundreds of thousands of distinct CDR3 sequences; 30% to 40% of them occurred a single time. The ten largest clones add up to about a sixth of the sample. This clonotype was observed a handful of times. Its target antigen remains unknown. No base-level quality is on record; no much larger clone is a single base apart. Source: cultured PBMCs, taken from culture after CMV antigen stimulation. The TCR sequence derives from a human donor in good health (CMV status not recorded). Some clones in this sample may be carry-over from other donors' samples.

In nucleotides, the sequence is TGTGCCAGCAGCTTAGTGGCCGGTGGAACCATGAACACTGAAGCTTTCTTT. Its protein reads: CASSLVAGGTMNTEAFF. The receptor chain draws on TRBV7-6 and TRBJ1-1; a confident D gene designation cannot be given. The CDR3, from cysteine to phenylalanine, totals 17 residues. CDR3 DNA only is kept here, 51 bases in frame from base 1. V loses 1 base, J loses 0 bases, and the germline ends lie 15 bases apart. The germline V gene supplies CDR1 SGHVS and CDR2 FNYEAQ.